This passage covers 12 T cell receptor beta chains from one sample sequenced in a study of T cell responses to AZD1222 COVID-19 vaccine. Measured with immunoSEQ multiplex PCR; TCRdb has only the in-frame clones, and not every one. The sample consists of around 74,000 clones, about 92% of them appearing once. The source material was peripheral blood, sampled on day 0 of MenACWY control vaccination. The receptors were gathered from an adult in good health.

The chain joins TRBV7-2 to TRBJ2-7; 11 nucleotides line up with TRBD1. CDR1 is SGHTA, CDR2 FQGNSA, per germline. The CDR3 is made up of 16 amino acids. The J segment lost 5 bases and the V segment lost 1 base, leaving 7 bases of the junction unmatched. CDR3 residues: CASSLGPGTGGNEQYF. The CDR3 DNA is TGTGCCAGCAGCTTAGGTCCGGGGACAGGGGGGAACGAGCAGTACTTC.

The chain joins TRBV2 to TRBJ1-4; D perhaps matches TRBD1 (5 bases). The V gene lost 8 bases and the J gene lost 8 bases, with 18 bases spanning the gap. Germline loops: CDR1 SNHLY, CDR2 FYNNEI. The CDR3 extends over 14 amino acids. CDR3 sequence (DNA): TGTGCCAGCGACGGGGGGGAAGGCTTGGAAAAACTGTTTTTT. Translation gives CASDGGEGLEKLFF. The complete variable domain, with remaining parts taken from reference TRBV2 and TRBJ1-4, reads EPEVTQTPSHQVTQMGQEVILRCVPISNHLYFYWYRQILGQKVEFLVSFYNNEISEKSEIFDDQFSVERPDGSNFTLKIRSTKLEDSAMYFCASDGGEGLEKLFFGSGTQLSVL.

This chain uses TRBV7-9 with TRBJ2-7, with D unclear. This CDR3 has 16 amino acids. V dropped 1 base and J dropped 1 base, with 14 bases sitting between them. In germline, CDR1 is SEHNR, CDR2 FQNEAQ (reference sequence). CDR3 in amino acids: CASSLGWAVPSYEQYF. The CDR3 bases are TGTGCCAGCAGCTTAGGTTGGGCAGTGCCTTCCTACGAGCAGTACTTC. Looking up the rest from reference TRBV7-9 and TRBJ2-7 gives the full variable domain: DTGVSQNPRHKITKRGQNVTFRCDPISEHNRLYWYRQTLGQGPEFLTYFQNEAQLEKSRLLSDRFSAERPKGSFSTLEIQRTEQGDSAMYLCASSLGWAVPSYEQYFGPGTRLTVT.

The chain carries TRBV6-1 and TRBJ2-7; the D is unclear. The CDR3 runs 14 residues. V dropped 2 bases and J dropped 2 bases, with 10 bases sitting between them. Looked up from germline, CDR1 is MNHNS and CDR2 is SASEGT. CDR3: CASSERPAPYEQYF. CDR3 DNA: TGTGCCAGCAGTGAAAGGCCCGCCCCCTACGAGCAGTACTTC.

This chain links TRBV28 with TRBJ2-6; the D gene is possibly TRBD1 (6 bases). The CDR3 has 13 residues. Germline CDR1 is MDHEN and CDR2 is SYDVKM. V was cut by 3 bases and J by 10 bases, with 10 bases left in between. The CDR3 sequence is CASSLDSVNVLTF. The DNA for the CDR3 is TGTGCCAGCAGTTTGGACAGTGTTAACGTCCTGACTTTC.

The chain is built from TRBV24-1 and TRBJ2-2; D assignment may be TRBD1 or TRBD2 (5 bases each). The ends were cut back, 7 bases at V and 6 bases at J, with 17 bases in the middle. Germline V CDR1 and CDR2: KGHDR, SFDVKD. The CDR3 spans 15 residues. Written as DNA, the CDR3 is TGTGCCACCAGAGCCTCAGGGATCGGGGCCGGGGAGCTGTTTTTT. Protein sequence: CATRASGIGAGELFF.

The CDR3 reads CASSPLTSGGELFF. CDR3 bases: TGTGCCAGCAGCCCCCTGACTAGCGGCGGGGAGCTGTTTTTT. V and J are TRBV2 and TRBJ2-2; TRBD2 aligns across 9 bases. The CDR3 is 14 residues long. Germline loops: CDR1 SNHLY, CDR2 FYNNEI. Trimming took 6 bases from V and 7 from J; bases not matched to a gene: 6.

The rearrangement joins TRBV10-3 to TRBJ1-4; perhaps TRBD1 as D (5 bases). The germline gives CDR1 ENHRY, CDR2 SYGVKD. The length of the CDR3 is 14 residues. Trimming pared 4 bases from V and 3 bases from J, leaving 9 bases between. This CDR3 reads CAISAGLANEKLFF. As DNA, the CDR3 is TGTGCCATCAGTGCGGGGCTCGCTAATGAAAAACTGTTTTTT.

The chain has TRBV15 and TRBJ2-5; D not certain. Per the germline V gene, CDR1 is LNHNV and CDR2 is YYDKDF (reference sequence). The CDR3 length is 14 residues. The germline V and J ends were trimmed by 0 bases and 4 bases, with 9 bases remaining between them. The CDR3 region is CATSRDRGSETQYF. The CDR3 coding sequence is TGTGCCACCAGCAGAGATCGTGGTTCAGAGACCCAGTACTTC.

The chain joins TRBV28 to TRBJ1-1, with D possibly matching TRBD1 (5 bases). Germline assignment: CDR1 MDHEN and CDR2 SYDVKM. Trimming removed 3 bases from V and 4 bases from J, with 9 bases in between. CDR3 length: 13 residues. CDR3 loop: CASSFEGSTEAFF. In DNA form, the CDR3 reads TGTGCCAGCAGTTTTGAGGGGAGCACTGAAGCTTTCTTT.

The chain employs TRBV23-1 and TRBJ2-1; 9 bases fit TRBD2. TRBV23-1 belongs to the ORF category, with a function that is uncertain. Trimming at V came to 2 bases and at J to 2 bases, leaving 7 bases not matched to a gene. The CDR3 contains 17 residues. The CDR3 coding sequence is TGCGCCAGCAGTCAACTAGAGCGGGAGGTGGCCTACAATGAGCAGTTCTTC. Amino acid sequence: CASSQLEREVAYNEQFF.

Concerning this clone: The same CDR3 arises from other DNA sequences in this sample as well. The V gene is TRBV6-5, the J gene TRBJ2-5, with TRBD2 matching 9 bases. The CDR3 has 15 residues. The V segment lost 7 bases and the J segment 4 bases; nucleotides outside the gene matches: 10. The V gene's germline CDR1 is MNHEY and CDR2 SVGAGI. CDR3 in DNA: TGTGCCAGCACCCGGGCGGGAGGGCCGAGAGAGACCCAGTACTTC. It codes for CASTRAGGPRETQYF.